This T cell receptor beta chain was observed in a study of T cell responses to AZD1222 COVID-19 vaccine. Study results and caveats: Vaccination with two AZD1222 doses was followed by a rise in Spike-specific TCR breadth and depth. It was only 6 or 7 AZD1222 recipients who were seropositive at baseline. Along spike, vaccine-associated CD4 TCRs were found throughout, with dominance at 160-218 and 743-854. Sampling captured repertoires only after the peak T cell response.

Using immunoSEQ multiplex PCR, the repertoire was profiled, and TCRdb retains in-frame clones only, with some absent. This sample has some 180,000 clones, with approximately 90% found just once. About this clone itself: Its antigen is unknown.

The receptor comes from an adult who received the AZD1222 COVID-19 vaccine. The sample here was peripheral blood, taken 28 days after the second AZD1222 dose.

DNA of the CDR3: TGCGCCAGCAGCCAAGGAACCTGGAGCAACACTGAAGCTTTCTTT. Amino acids: CASSQGTWSNTEAFF. This chain connects TRBV4-1 to TRBJ1-1; D remains ambiguous. Germline CDR1 is MGHRA and CDR2 is YSYEKL. The CDR3 sequence is 15 residues long. V lost 1 base and J 2 bases, leaving 11 bases between the germline ends.